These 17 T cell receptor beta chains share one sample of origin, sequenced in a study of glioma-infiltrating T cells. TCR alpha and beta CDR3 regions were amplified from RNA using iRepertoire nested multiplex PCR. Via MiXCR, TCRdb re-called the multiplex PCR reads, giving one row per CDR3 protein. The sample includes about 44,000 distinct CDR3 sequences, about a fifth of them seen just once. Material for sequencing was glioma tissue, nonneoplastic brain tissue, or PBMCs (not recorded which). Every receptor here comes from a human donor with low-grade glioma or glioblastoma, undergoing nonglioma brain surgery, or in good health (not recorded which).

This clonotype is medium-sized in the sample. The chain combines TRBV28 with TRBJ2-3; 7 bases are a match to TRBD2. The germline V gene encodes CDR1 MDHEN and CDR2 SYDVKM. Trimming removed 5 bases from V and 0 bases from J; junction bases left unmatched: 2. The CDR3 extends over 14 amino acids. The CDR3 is CASSTAGSTDTQYF. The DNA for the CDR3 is TGTGCCAGCAGTACAGCGGGGAGCACAGATACGCAGTATTTT.

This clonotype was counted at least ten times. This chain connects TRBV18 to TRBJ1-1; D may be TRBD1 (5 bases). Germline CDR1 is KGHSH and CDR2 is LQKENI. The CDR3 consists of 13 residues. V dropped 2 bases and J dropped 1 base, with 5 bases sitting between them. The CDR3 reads CASSPGTNTEAFF. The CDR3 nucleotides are TGTGCCAGCTCACCAGGGACGAACACTGAAGCTTTCTTT.

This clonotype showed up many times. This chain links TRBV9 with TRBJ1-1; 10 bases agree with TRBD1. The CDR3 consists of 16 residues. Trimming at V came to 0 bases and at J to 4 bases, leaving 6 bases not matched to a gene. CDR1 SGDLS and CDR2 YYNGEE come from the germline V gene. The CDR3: CASSVAMGQGPTEAFF. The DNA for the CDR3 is TGTGCCAGCAGCGTAGCTATGGGACAGGGGCCCACTGAAGCTTTCTTT. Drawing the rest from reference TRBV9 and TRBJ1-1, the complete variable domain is DSGVTQTPKHLITATGQRVTLRCSPRSGDLSVYWYQQSLDQGLQFLIQYYNGEERAKGNILERFSAQQFPDLHSELNLSSLELGDSALYFCASSVAMGQGPTEAFFGQGTRLTVV.

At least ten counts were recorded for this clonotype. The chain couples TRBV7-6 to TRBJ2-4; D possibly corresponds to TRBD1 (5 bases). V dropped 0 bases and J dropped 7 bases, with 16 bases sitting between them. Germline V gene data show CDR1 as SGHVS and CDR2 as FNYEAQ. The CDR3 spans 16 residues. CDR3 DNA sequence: TGTGCCAGCAGCTTAGCGCCCCCGACAGTGAATAACATTCAGTACTTC. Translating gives CASSLAPPTVNNIQYF.

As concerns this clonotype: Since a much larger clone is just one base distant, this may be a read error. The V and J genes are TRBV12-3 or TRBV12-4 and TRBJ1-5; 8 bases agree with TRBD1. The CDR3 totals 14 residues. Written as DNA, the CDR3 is TGTGCCAGCAGCCCGGACAGGGTGGGTCAGCCCAAGCATTTT. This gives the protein CASSPDRVGQPKHF.

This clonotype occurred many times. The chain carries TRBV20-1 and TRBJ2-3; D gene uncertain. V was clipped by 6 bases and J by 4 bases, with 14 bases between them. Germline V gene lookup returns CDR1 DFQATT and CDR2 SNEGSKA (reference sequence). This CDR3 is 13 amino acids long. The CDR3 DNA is TGCAGTGCCAAACCCCTAGGTCCAGATACGCAGTATTTT. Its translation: CSAKPLGPDTQYF.

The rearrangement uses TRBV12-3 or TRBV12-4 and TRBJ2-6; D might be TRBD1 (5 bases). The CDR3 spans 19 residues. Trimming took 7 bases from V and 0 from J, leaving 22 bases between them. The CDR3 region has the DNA TGTGCCAGCATAGATAGAACAGGCCGCTCTTTCTCTGGGGCCAACGTCCTGACTTTC. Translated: CASIDRTGRSFSGANVLTF.

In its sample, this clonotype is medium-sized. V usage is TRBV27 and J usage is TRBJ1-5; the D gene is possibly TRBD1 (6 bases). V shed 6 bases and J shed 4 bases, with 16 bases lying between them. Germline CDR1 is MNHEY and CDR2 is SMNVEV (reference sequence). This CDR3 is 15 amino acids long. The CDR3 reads CASRPLGRGNQPQHF. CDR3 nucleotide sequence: TGTGCCAGCAGACCCCTCGGGAGGGGGAATCAGCCCCAGCATTTT.

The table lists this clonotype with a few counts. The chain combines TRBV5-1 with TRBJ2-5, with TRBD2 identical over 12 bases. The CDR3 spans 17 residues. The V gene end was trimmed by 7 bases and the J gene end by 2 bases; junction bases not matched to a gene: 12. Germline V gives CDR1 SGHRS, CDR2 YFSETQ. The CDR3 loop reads CASQPSLAGGTQETQYF. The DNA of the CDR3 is TGCGCCAGCCAGCCCTCGCTAGCGGGGGGGACGCAAGAGACCCAGTACTTC.

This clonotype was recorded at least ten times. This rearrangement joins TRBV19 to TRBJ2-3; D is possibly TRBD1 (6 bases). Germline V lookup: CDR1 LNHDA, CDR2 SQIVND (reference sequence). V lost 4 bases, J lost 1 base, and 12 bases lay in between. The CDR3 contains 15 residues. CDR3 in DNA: TGTGCCAGTAGTACCTACAGGGTGGGCACAGATACGCAGTATTTT. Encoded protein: CASSTYRVGTDTQYF.

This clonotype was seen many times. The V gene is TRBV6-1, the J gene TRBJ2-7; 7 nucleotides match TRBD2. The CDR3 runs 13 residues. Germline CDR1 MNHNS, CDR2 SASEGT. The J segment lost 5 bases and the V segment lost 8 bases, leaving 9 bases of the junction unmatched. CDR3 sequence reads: CASSGGGRHEQYV. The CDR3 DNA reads TGTGCCAGCTCAGGCGGGGGAAGACACGAGCAGTACGTC.

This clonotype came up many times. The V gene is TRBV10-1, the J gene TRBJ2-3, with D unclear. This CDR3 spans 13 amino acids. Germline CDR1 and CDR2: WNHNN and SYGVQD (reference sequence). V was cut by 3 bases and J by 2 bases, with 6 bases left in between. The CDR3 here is CASSEDPTDTQYF. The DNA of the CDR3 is TGCGCCAGCAGTGAAGACCCCACAGATACGCAGTATTTT.

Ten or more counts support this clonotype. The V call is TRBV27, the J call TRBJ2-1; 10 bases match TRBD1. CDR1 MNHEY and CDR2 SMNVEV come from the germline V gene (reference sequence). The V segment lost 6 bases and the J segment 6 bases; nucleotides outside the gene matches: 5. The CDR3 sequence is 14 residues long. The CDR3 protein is CASRRQGARNEQFF. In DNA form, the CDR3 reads TGTGCCAGCAGAAGACAGGGGGCGCGCAATGAGCAGTTCTTC.

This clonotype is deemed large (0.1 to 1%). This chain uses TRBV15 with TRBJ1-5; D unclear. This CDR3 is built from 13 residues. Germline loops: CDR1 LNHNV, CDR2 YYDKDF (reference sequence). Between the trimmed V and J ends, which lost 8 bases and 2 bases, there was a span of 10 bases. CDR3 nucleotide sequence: TGTGCCACCGGGGTGAAGGGCAATCAGCCCCAGCATTTT. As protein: CATGVKGNQPQHF. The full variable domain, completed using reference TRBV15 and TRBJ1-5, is DAMVIQNPRYQVTQFGKPVTLSCSQTLNHNVMYWYQQKSSQAPKLLFHYYDKDFNNEADTPDNFQSRRPNTSFCFLDIRSPGLGDTAMYLCATGVKGNQPQHFGDGTRLSIL.

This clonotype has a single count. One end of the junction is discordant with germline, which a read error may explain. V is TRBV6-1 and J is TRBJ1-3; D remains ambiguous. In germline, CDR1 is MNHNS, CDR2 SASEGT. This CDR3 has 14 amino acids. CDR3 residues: CASSADLAGSTIYF. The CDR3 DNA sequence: TGTGCCAGCAGTGCCGACTTAGCGGGAAGCACCATATATTTT.

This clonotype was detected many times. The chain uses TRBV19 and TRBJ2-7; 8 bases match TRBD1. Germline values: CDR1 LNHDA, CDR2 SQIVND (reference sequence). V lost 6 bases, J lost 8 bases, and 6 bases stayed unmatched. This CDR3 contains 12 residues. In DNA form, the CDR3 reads TGTGCCAGTAGAGACAGGGGTAGGCAGCAGTACTTC. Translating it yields CASRDRGRQQYF. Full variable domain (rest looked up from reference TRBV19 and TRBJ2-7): DGGITQSPKYLFRKEGQNVTLSCEQNLNHDAMYWYRQDPGQGLRLIYYSQIVNDFQKGDIAEGYSVSREKKESFPLTVTSAQKNPTAFYLCASRDRGRQQYFGPGTRLTVT.

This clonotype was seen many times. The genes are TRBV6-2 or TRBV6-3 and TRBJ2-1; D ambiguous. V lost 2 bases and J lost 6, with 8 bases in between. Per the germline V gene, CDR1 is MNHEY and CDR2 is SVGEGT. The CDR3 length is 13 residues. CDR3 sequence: CASSYRLINEQFF. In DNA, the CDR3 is TGTGCCAGCAGTTACAGGCTTATCAATGAGCAGTTCTTC.